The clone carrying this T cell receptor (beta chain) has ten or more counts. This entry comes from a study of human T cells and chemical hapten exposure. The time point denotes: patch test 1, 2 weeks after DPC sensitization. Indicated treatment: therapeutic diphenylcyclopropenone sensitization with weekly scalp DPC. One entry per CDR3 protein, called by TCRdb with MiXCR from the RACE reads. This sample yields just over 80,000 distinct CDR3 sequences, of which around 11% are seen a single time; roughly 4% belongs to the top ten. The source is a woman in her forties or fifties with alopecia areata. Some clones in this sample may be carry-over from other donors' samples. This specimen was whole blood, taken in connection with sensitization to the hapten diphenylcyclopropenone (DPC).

CDR3 DNA: TGTGCCAGCAGCCTACAGGGTAGTGGAACCGGGGAGCTGTTTTTT. Its protein product is CASSLQGSGTGELFF. This rearrangement joins TRBV7-6 to TRBJ2-2, with a weak D call TRBD1 (6 bases). From germline, CDR1 is SGHVS and CDR2 FNYEAQ. V was trimmed by 5 bases and J by 5 bases, leaving 15 bases between them. The length of the CDR3 is 15 residues.